A selection of T cell receptor beta chains follows, all from one sample in a study of T-cell memory formation after mild COVID-19. TCRdb analysed the 5' RACE reads with MiXCR anew, one entry per CDR3 protein. The sample lists under 110,000 distinct CDR3 sequences; 15% to 20% were seen once. The source material was PBMCs or a T cell subset sorted from them (not recorded which). These receptor sequences come from an adult woman who had mild COVID-19 (a few samples of this study predate the infection). Cell type and time point are not known. CDR3s include the opening cysteine and the closing phenylalanine or tryptophan. The D gene is left open where the match is weak. Clone size is stated in some rows and not others, as once, few, many or a class when expanded.

cdr3_aa,cdr3_nt,j_call,d_call,clone_size,v_call
CATQGRGRSYEQYF,TGTGCCACCCAAGGGAGGGGTCGTTCCTACGAGCAGTACTTC,TRBJ2-7,TRBD2,few,TRBV27
CASSRRTAHYGYTF,TGTGCCAGCAGTCGGCGCACAGCCCACTATGGCTACACCTTC,TRBJ1-2,.,.,TRBV6-5
CASSLPGSYEQYF,TGTGCCAGCAGCCTCCCTGGCTCCTACGAGCAGTACTTC,TRBJ2-7,.,many,TRBV7-9
CASSFLVDSNQPQHF,TGTGCCAGCAGTTTCTTGGTAGATAGCAATCAGCCCCAGCATTTT,TRBJ1-5,.,.,TRBV27
CRTREGQVNYGYTF,TGCAGGACAAGGGAGGGACAAGTAAACTATGGCTACACCTTC,TRBJ1-2,.,.,TRBV20-1
CASSLIRGDGELFF,TGTGCCAGCAGCTTAATTAGGGGTGACGGGGAGCTGTTTTTT,TRBJ2-2,.,.,TRBV7-2
CSATQTGTSGEEQFF,TGCAGTGCTACCCAGACGGGTACTAGCGGGGAAGAGCAGTTCTTC,TRBJ2-1,TRBD2,few,TRBV20-1
CASSQDTNYEQYF,TGTGCCAGCAGCCAAGATACCAACTACGAGCAGTACTTC,TRBJ2-7,.,.,TRBV4-2
CASSQEIATVYEQYF,TGTGCCAGCAGCCAAGAAATCGCGACGGTCTACGAGCAGTACTTC,TRBJ2-7,.,few,TRBV4-2
CSARVGTGSTYEQYF,TGCAGTGCTAGGGTCGGGACAGGATCAACCTACGAGCAGTACTTC,TRBJ2-7,TRBD1,.,TRBV20-1
CSASFYGGYEQYF,TGCAGCGCCTCCTTTTATGGGGGATACGAGCAGTACTTC,TRBJ2-7,.,many,TRBV29-1
CSARDQERESLETQYF,TGCAGTGCTAGAGATCAGGAGCGGGAGTCTTTGGAGACCCAGTACTTC,TRBJ2-5,TRBD2,few,TRBV20-1
CATEGVYNEQFF,TGTGCCACCGAGGGAGTCTACAATGAGCAGTTCTTC,TRBJ2-1,.,few,TRBV24-1
CASSRGSQGNSPLHF,TGTGCCAGCAGCCGAGGGAGTCAGGGGAATTCACCCCTCCACTTT,TRBJ1-6,.,.,TRBV7-2
CSVVPAGGTYNEQFF,TGCAGCGTTGTACCAGCGGGGGGTACCTACAATGAGCAGTTCTTC,TRBJ2-1,TRBD2,.,TRBV29-1
CASSQEGGGWSSYNEQFF,TGCGCCAGCAGCCAAGAGGGGGGCGGTTGGAGCTCCTACAATGAGCAGTTCTTC,TRBJ2-1,.,many,TRBV4-3
CASSLVPGDTNYEQYF,TGTGCCAGCAGCTTAGTGCCGGGAGACACCAACTACGAGCAGTACTTC,TRBJ2-7,.,few,TRBV7-9
CASSANGLDGYTF,TGTGCCAGCAGCGCCAATGGGCTCGATGGCTACACCTTC,TRBJ1-2,.,.,TRBV5-4
CSPSFRGRGRDTEAFF,TGCAGTCCATCTTTTCGAGGCAGGGGCAGGGACACTGAAGCTTTCTTT,TRBJ1-1,.,few,TRBV20-1
CASSFRQATYEQYF,TGCGCCAGCAGCTTTCGGCAGGCAACCTACGAGCAGTACTTC,TRBJ2-7,.,few,TRBV5-1
CASDFGGTYNEQFF,TGTGCTAGTGATTTCGGGGGAACCTACAATGAGCAGTTCTTC,TRBJ2-1,.,few,TRBV12-5
CASSQWTGEETQYF,TGTGCCAGCAGCCAATGGACAGGCGAAGAGACCCAGTACTTC,TRBJ2-5,TRBD1,.,TRBV14
CASSPTGIYGYTF,TGTGCCAGCAGCCCGACAGGGATCTATGGCTACACCTTC,TRBJ1-2,TRBD1,few,TRBV6-2/TRBV6-3
CASSQPQGTDTQYF,TGTGCCAGCAGTCAACCACAGGGGACAGATACGCAGTATTTT,TRBJ2-3,TRBD1,few,TRBV12-3/TRBV12-4
CASSPGAGGPGNEQFF,TGTGCCAGCAGCCCAGGAGCGGGAGGCCCAGGGAATGAGCAGTTCTTC,TRBJ2-1,TRBD2,few,TRBV5-6
CAISDTPSYEQYF,TGTGCCATCAGTGACACGCCTTCCTACGAGCAGTACTTC,TRBJ2-7,.,few,TRBV10-3
CASSPIGTGYEQYF,TGTGCCAGCTCACCAATCGGGACAGGCTACGAGCAGTACTTC,TRBJ2-7,TRBD1,.,TRBV18
CASSPSGWDNQETQYF,TGTGCCAGCAGCCCATCTGGCTGGGACAACCAAGAGACCCAGTACTTC,TRBJ2-5,.,many,TRBV6-5
CASSFFLGVGELFF,TGTGCCAGCAGCTTTTTTCTGGGTGTCGGGGAGCTGTTTTTT,TRBJ2-2,.,.,TRBV7-8
CASTPTVVEAKNIQYF,TGTGCCAGCACTCCGACAGTAGTTGAGGCCAAAAACATTCAGTACTTC,TRBJ2-4,.,few,TRBV27
CASSYGTSYEQYF,TGCGCCAGCAGCTACGGGACAAGCTACGAGCAGTACTTC,TRBJ2-7,.,few,TRBV5-1
CASSQDPWAHGNTEAFF,TGCGCCAGCAGCCAAGACCCTTGGGCGCACGGTAACACTGAAGCTTTCTTT,TRBJ1-1,.,few,TRBV4-3
CASSQGLSTGFIYGYTF,TGCGCCAGCAGCCAAGGGTTATCGACAGGGTTTATTTATGGCTACACCTTC,TRBJ1-2,TRBD1,.,TRBV4-1
CASSFMGGNTEAFF,TGTGCCAGCAGTTTTATGGGGGGCAACACTGAAGCTTTCTTT,TRBJ1-1,.,few,TRBV27
CASSVWLRETQYF,TGTGCCAGCAGTGTATGGCTAAGAGAGACCCAGTACTTC,TRBJ2-5,.,.,TRBV2
CASSRTSSGGLYNEQFF,TGCGCCAGCAGCCGGACTTCTAGCGGGGGCTTGTACAATGAGCAGTTCTTC,TRBJ2-1,TRBD2,few,TRBV5-1
CATSTEDTQYF,TGTGCCACCAGTACCGAAGACACCCAGTACTTC,TRBJ2-5,.,.,TRBV24-1
CSVGTSGRAYNEQFF,TGCAGCGTGGGGACTAGCGGGAGGGCGTACAATGAGCAGTTCTTC,TRBJ2-1,TRBD2,.,TRBV29-1
CASSYSRDPVEQYF,TGTGCCAGCAGTTACTCGAGAGATCCGGTCGAGCAGTACTTC,TRBJ2-7,.,.,TRBV6-2/TRBV6-3
CASSQTGGDPYGYTF,TGTGCCAGCAGTCAGACAGGGGGCGATCCCTATGGCTACACCTTC,TRBJ1-2,TRBD1,.,TRBV7-3
CASSFLLAGSQDEQFF,TGTGCCAGCAGTTTCCTTCTAGCGGGATCTCAGGATGAGCAGTTCTTC,TRBJ2-1,TRBD2,.,TRBV27
CASSSGQGRGNEQFF,TGTGCCAGCAGCTCCGGACAGGGAAGGGGCAATGAGCAGTTCTTC,TRBJ2-1,TRBD1,.,TRBV5-5
CSVELWGTDTQYF,TGCAGCGTGGAGCTTTGGGGCACAGATACGCAGTATTTT,TRBJ2-3,.,.,TRBV29-1
CASKTGQLDQETQYF,TGTGCCAGCAAAACCGGACAGTTGGACCAAGAGACCCAGTACTTC,TRBJ2-5,.,.,TRBV2
CSVTGGTGELFF,TGCAGCGTCACTGGCGGCACCGGGGAGCTGTTTTTT,TRBJ2-2,.,few,TRBV29-1
CASSTSSAQETQYF,TGTGCCAGCTCGACTAGCTCGGCCCAAGAGACCCAGTACTTC,TRBJ2-5,TRBD2,few,TRBV18
CASSVEEGPKNIQYF,TGTGCCAGCAGCGTCGAGGAGGGGCCCAAAAACATTCAGTACTTC,TRBJ2-4,.,.,TRBV9
CASSDPFGDRGNNEQFF,TGTGCCAGCAGTGACCCTTTTGGGGACAGGGGGAACAATGAGCAGTTCTTC,TRBJ2-1,TRBD1,few,TRBV12-3/TRBV12-4
CASSTGLGTEAFF,TGTGCCAGCAGTACAGGGTTGGGGACTGAAGCTTTCTTT,TRBJ1-1,.,.,TRBV6-6
CASSTGLAPLEQYF,TGTGCCAGCAGTACGGGACTAGCTCCCCTGGAGCAGTACTTC,TRBJ2-7,TRBD2,few,TRBV12-3/TRBV12-4
CASSDPGQGSEAFF,TGTGCCAGCAGTGACCCGGGACAGGGATCTGAAGCTTTCTTT,TRBJ1-1,TRBD1,.,TRBV25-1
CASSPTPETGELFF,TGTGCCAGCAGCCCAACACCGGAGACCGGGGAGCTGTTTTTT,TRBJ2-2,.,.,TRBV5-5
CASSYDSTPNQPQHF,TGTGCCAGCAGTTACGACTCTACCCCGAATCAGCCCCAGCATTTT,TRBJ1-5,.,many,TRBV6-2/TRBV6-3
CASSLRSRQGDEQYF,TGTGCCAGCAGCTTACGATCCAGACAGGGCGACGAGCAGTACTTC,TRBJ2-7,TRBD1,few,TRBV7-9